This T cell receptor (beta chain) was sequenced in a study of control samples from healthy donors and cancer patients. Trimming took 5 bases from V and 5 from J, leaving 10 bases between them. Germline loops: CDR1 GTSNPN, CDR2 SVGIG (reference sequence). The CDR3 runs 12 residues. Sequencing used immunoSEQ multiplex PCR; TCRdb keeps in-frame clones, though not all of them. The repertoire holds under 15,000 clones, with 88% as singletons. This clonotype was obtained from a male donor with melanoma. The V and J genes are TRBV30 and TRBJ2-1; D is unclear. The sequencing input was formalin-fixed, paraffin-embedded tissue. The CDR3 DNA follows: TGTGCCTGGGATTCCGGGCACAATGAGCAGTTCTTC. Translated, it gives CAWDSGHNEQFF.